The following is a T cell receptor (beta chain) sequence with its context. CDR3 length: 14 residues. V was clipped by 1 base and J by 4 bases, with 10 bases between them. Germline lookup yields CDR1 SEHNR and CDR2 FQNEAQ (reference sequence). cDNA molecules carried unique molecular identifiers, and template switching added a universal primer site. TCRdb passed the 5' RACE reads through MiXCR, listing each CDR3 protein once. The sample has 350,000 to 450,000 distinct CDR3 sequences; 15% to 20% are singletons. The sample is drawn from a study of identical twins. The receptor was isolated from a man aged 45-65 years in good health. This chain uses TRBV7-9 with TRBJ2-5; D might be TRBD1 or TRBD2, each matching 6 bases. The specimen sequenced was naive T cells sorted from blood. The CDR3 loop reads CASSLVQGGETQYF. CDR3 sequence (DNA): TGTGCCAGCAGCTTAGTACAGGGAGGAGAGACCCAGTACTTC.